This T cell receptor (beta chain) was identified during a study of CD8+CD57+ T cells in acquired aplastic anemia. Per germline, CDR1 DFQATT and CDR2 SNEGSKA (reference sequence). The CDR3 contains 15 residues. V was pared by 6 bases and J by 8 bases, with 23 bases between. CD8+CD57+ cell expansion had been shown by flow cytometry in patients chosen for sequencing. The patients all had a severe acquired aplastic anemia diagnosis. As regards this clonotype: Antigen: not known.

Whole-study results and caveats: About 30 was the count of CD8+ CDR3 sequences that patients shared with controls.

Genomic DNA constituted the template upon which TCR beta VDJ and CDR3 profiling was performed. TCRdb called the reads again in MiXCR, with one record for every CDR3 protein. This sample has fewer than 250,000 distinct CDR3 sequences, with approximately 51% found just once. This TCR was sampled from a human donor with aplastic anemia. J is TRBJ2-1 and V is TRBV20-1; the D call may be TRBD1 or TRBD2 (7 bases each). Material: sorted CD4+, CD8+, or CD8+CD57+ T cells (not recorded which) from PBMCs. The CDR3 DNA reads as TGCAGTGCCTCCAGGGGGGGAGGGCCGATGGATGAGCAGTTCTTC. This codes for CSASRGGGPMDEQFF.